Described below is a single TCR beta chain sequence and its context. This sample was included in a study of blood T cell repertoires in COVID-19. Study context: Samples of COVID-19 (acute and convalescent) were obtained from the United States, Italy and Spain.

Only in-frame clones appear in the TCRdb table, and some are missing; sequencing was by immunoSEQ multiplex PCR. The sample lists about 22,000 clones; over 80% were seen once. Looked up from germline, CDR1 is LNHDA and CDR2 is SQIVND (reference sequence). V shed 5 bases, J shed 7 bases, and the junction held 14 bases outside the gene matches. CDR3 length: 16 amino acids. This sequence joins TRBV19 and TRBJ2-1, with 7 bases identical to TRBD2. Sample: peripheral blood. This TCR came from an older man with active or convalescent COVID-19. The CDR3 DNA follows: TGTGCCAGTAGTGGGGCGGCGGGAGTCGGATATAATGAGCAGTTCTTC. Translation: CASSGAAGVGYNEQFF.